This T cell receptor beta chain came from a study of CXCR3-negative and CXCR3-positive naive CD8 T cells. Points on this clonotype: Its specificity is unknown.

Points from the study as a whole: The TRB CDR3s that CXCR3-positive naive cells carried were more hydrophobic than those of CXCR3-negative naive cells. Within a donor, both naive subsets shared TRBV-TRBJ usage, unlike memory cells.

UMI-tagged TRB cDNA libraries were built via 5' RACE. One entry per CDR3 protein, without DNA, is what TCRdb gives after re-calling the 5' RACE reads. Listed are about 89,000 distinct CDR3 sequences; over 0.4% falls within the top ten. The specimen was naive CXCR3+ CD8+ T cells from blood. The subset: CD45RO-CCR7+CD27+CD95- naive CD8+ T cells expressing CXCR3 (TNR3+). The clonotype comes from a human donor in good health. Some clones in this sample may be carry-over from other donors' samples.

This CDR3 is CASSPSGSGSEAFF. The chain has TRBV5-4 and TRBJ1-1. In germline, CDR1 is SGHNT, CDR2 YYREEE (reference sequence). CDR3 length: 14 amino acids.